The T cell receptor (beta chain) under discussion was sequenced for a study of blood T cell repertoires in COVID-19. CDR3 length: 14 amino acids. V dropped 5 bases and J dropped 5 bases, with 15 bases sitting between them. CDR1 is MNHNY and CDR2 is SVGAGI in the germline V gene (reference sequence). Generated by immunoSEQ multiplex PCR, the TCRdb table keeps only in-frame clones and is missing some. The sample has some 400,000 clones, around nine tenths seen once; the top ten hold 3%. The sequence was collected from a human donor in a cohort sampled during active COVID-19. V and J are TRBV6-6 and TRBJ1-1; tentatively, D is TRBD1 (5 bases). Sequencing was done on a sample of peripheral blood. The CDR3 coding sequence is TGTGCCAGCAGTCACCGACCCAGGGAAACTGAAGCTTTCTTT. Protein sequence: CASSHRPRETEAFF.